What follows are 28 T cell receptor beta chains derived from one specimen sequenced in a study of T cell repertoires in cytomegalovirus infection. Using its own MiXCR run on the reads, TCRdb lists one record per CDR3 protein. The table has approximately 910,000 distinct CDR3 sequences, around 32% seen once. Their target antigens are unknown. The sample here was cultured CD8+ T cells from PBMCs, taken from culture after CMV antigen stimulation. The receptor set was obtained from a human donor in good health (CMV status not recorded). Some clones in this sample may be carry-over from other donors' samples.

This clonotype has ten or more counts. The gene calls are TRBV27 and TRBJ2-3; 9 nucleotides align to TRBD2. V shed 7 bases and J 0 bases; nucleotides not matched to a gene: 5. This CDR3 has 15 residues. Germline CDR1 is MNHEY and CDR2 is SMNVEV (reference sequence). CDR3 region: CASTQGLASTDTQYF. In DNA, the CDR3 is TGTGCCAGCACTCAAGGACTAGCGAGCACAGATACGCAGTATTTT.

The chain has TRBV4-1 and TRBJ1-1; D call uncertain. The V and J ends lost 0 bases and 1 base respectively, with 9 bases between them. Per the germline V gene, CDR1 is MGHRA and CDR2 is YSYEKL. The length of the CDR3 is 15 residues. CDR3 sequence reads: CASSQDQWQNTEAFF. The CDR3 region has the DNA TGCGCCAGCAGCCAAGATCAATGGCAGAACACTGAAGCTTTCTTT.

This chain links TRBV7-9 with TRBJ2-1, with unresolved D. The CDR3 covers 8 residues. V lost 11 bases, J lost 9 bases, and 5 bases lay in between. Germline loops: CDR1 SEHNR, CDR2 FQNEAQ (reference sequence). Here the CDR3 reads CAPGEQFF. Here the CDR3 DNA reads TGTGCCCCGGGTGAGCAGTTCTTC.

The CDR3 nucleotides read TGTGCCAGCAACAGTGAGGGCCACGGGGTCACTGAAGCTTTCTTT. Translating it yields CASNSEGHGVTEAFF. V and J are TRBV6-6 and TRBJ1-1; D unclear. Germline loops: CDR1 MNHNY, CDR2 SVGAGI (reference sequence). CDR3 length: 15 residues. The V end lost 7 bases, the J end lost 4 bases, and 19 bases lay between the germline ends.

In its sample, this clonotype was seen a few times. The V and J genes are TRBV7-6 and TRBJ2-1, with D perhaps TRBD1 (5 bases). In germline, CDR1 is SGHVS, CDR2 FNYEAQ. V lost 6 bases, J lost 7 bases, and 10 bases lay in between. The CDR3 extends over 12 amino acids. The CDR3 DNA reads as TGTGCCAGCAGTCACGACAGAAATGAGCAGTTCTTC. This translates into CASSHDRNEQFF.

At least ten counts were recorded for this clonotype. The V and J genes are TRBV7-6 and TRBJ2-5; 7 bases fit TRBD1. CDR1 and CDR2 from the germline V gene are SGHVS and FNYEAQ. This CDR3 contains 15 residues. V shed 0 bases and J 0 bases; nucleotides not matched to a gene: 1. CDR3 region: CASSLAGQHQETQYF. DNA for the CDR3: TGTGCCAGCAGCTTAGCGGGACAGCACCAAGAGACCCAGTACTTC.

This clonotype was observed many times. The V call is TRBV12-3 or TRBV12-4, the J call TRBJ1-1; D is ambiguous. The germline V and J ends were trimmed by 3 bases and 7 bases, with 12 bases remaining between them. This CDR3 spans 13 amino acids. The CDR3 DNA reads TGTGCCAGCAGTTTTGGTGGAGGTAATGAAGCTTTCTTT. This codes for CASSFGGGNEAFF.

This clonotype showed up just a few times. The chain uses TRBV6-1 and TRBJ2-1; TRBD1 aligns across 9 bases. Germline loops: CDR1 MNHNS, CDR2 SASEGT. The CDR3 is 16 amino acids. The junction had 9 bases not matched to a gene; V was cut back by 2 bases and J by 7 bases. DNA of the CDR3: TGTGCCAGCAGTGAATTTTTCTTAGGACAGGGGAATGAGCAGTTCTTC. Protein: CASSEFFLGQGNEQFF.

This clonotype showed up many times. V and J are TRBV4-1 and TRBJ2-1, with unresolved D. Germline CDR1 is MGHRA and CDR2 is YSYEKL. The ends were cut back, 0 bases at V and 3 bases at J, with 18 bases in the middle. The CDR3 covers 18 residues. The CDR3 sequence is CASSQDSPTTGYYNEQFF. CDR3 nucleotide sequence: TGCGCCAGCAGCCAAGATTCCCCCACTACCGGCTACTACAATGAGCAGTTCTTC.

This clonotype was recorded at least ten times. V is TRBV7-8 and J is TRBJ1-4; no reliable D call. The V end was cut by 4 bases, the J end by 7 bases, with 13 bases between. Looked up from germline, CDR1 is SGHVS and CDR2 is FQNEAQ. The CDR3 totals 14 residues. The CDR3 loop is CASSSQRFGEKLFF. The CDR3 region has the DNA TGTGCCAGCAGCTCCCAGAGGTTCGGTGAAAAACTGTTTTTT.

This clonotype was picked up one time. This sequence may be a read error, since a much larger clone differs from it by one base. CDR3 sequence (DNA): TGTGCCAGCAGCTTCGGGGGGCCCAGCTCCTACAATGAGCAGTTCTTC. It translates to CASSFGGPSSYNEQFF. The J gene is TRBJ2-1, the V gene TRBV5-6; tentative D call: TRBD2 (7 bases). This CDR3 has 16 amino acids. Germline V gives CDR1 SGHDT, CDR2 YYEEEE. Trimming shortened V by 2 bases and J by 0 bases, and 12 bases separated the two germline ends.

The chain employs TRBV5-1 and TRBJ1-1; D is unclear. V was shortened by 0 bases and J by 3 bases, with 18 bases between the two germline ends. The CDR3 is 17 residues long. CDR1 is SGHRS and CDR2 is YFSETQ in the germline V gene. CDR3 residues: CASSLGDQTKEDTEAFF. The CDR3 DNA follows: TGCGCCAGCAGCTTGGGCGACCAGACAAAGGAGGACACTGAAGCTTTCTTT.

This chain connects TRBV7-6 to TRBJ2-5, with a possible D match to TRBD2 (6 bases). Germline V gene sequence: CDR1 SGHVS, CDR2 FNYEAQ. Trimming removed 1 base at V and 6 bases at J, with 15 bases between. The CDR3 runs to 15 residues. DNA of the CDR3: TGTGCCAGCAGCTTAGATGGCGGGGTAGCCCAGACCCAGTACTTC. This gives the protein CASSLDGGVAQTQYF.

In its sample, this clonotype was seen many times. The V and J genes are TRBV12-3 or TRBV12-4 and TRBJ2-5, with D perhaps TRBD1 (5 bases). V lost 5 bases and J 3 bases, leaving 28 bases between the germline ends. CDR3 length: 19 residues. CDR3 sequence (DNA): TGTGCCAGCAGTCCCGCTTGGGCAGGGCCGGATGGAAGGGAAGAGACCCAGTACTTC. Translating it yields CASSPAWAGPDGREETQYF.

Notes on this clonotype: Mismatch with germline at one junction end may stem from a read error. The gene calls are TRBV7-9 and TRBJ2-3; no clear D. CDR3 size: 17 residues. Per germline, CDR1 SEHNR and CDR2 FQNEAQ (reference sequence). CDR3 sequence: CTSSSPDADSPTDTQYF. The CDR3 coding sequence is TGTACCAGCAGCTCCCCCGACGCCGATTCCCCCACAGATACGCAGTATTTT.

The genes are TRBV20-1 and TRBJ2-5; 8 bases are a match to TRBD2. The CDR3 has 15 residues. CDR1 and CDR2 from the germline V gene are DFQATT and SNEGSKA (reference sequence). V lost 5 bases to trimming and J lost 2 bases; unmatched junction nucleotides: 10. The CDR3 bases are TGCAGTGCTCGGGAGGGGCAACTTCTACAAGAGACCCAGTACTTC. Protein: CSAREGQLLQETQYF.

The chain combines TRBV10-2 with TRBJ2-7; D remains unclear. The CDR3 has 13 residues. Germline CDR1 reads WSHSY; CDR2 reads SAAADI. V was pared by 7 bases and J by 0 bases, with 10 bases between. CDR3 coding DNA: TGCGCCAGCACCGGTCGAAACTCCTACGAGCAGTACTTC. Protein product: CASTGRNSYEQYF.

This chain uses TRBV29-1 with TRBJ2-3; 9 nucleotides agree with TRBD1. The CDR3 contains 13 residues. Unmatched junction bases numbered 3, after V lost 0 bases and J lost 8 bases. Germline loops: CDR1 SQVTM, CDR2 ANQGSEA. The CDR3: CSVEEVDRGTQYF. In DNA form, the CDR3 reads TGCAGCGTTGAAGAGGTGGACAGGGGTACGCAGTATTTT.

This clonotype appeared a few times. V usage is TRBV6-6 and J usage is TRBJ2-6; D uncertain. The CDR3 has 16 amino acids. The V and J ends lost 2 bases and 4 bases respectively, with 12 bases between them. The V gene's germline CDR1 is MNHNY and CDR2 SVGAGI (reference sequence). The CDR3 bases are TGTGCCAGCAGTTACGTTGGGGTTGGAGGGGCCAACGTCCTGACTTTC. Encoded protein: CASSYVGVGGANVLTF.

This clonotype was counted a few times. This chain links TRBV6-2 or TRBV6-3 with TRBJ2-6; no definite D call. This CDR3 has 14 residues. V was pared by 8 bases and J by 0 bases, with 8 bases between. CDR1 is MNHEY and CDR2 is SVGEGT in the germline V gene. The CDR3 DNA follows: TGTGCCAGCCTTAGGCCCTCTGGGGCCAACGTCCTGACTTTC. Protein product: CASLRPSGANVLTF.

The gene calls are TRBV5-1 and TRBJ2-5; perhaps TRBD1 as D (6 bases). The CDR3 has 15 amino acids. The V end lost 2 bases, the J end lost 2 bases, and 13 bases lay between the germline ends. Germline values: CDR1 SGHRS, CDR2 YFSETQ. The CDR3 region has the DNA TGCGCCAGCAGCTTAACAGGGCTTGCTCAAGAGACCCAGTACTTC. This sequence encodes CASSLTGLAQETQYF.

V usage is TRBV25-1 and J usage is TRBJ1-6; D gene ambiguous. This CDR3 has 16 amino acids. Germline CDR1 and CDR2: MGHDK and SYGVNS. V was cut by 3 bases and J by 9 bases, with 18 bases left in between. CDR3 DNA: TGTGCCAGCAGTGACGACTTCTCAAGGAAGGGTTCACCCCTCCACTTT. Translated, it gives CASSDDFSRKGSPLHF.

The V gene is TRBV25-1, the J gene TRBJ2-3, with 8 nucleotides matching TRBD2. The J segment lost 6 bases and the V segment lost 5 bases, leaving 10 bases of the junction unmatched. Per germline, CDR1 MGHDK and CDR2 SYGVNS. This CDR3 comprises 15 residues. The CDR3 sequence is CASSFAGGEADTQYF. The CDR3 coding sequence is TGTGCCAGCAGTTTTGCGGGGGGCGAAGCGGATACGCAGTATTTT.

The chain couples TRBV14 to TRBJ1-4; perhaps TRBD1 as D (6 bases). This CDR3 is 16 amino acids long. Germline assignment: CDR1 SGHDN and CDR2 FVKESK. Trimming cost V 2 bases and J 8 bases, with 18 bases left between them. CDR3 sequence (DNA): TGTGCCAGCAGCCAATCAATCGGGGGGCAGAGGGAAAAACTGTTTTTT. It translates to CASSQSIGGQREKLFF.

The CDR3 is CSATTESSYEQYF. The CDR3 DNA is TGCAGCGCCACGACAGAAAGCTCCTACGAGCAGTACTTC. The rearrangement uses TRBV29-1 and TRBJ2-7, with a weak D call TRBD1 (5 bases). Germline loops: CDR1 SQVTM, CDR2 ANQGSEA. Deletions cut 7 bases from V and 0 bases from J, with 13 bases between. The CDR3 totals 13 residues.

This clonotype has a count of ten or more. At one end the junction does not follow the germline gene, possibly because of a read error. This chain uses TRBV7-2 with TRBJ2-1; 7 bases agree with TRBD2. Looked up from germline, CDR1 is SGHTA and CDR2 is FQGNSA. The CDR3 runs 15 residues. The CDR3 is CASSLADYSYNEQFF. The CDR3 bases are TGTGCCAGCAGCCTAGCGGACTACTCCTACAATGAGCAGTTCTTC.

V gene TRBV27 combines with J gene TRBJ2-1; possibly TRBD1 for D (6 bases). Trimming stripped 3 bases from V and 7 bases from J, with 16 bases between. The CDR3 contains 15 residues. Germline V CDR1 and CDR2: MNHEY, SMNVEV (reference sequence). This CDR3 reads CASSFFRGGENEQFF. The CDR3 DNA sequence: TGTGCCAGCAGTTTTTTCAGGGGCGGAGAAAATGAGCAGTTCTTC.

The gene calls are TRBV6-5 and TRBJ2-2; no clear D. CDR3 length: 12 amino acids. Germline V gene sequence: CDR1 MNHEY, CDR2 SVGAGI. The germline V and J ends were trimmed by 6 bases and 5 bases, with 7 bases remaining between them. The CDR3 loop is CASSFETGELFF. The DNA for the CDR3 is TGTGCCAGCAGCTTCGAGACCGGGGAGCTGTTTTTT.